This T cell receptor (beta chain) was documented in a study of monozygotic twins with inflammatory bowel disease. Notes on the study in general: The study found lower TCRbeta diversity (inverse Simpson) in IBD patients than in healthy co-twins.

As concerns this clonotype: Antigen: not known.

TCRdb reprocessed the 5' RACE reads and reports one entry per CDR3 protein, with no DNA. The repertoire shows roughly 90,000 distinct CDR3 sequences; the top ten hold about 7.4%. Germline V gene lookup returns CDR1 SEHNR and CDR2 FQNEAQ (reference sequence). The CDR3 consists of 12 residues. This sequence originates from a human donor with ulcerative colitis or Crohn's disease, or a healthy co-twin of an affected twin (not recorded which). The sequencing input was blood. The J gene is TRBJ2-7, the V gene TRBV7-9; the D gene TCRdb calls, TRBD1, cannot be checked with no DNA. CDR3 sequence: CASSSDGGEQYF.